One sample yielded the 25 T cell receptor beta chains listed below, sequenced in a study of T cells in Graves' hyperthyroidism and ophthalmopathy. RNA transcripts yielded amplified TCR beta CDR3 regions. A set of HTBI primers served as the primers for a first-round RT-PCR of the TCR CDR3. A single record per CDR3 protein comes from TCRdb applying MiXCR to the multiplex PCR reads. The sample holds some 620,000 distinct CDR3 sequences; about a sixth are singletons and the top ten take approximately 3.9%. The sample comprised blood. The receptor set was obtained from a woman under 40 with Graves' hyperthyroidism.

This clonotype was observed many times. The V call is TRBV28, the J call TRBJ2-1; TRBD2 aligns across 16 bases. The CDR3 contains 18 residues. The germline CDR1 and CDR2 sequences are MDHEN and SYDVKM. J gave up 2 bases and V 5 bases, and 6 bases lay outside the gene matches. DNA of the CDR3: TGTGCCAGCAGTCCGGGACTAGCGGGAGGGCCCCCCTACAATGAGCAGTTCTTC. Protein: CASSPGLAGGPPYNEQFF.

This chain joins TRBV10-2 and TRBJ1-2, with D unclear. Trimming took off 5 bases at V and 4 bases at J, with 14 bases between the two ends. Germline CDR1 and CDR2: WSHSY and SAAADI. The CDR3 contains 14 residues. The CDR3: CASSSGPWGYGYTF. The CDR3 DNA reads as TGCGCCAGCAGTTCCGGGCCCTGGGGCTATGGCTACACCTTC.

The CDR3 sequence is CASSQRLAGGGYQETQYF. The CDR3 coding sequence is TGTGCCAGTAGCCAGAGACTAGCGGGAGGGGGATACCAAGAGACCCAGTACTTC. V usage is TRBV19 and J usage is TRBJ2-5; 14 bases are a match to TRBD2. This CDR3 has 18 amino acids. V shed 6 bases and J 0 bases; nucleotides not matched to a gene: 9. The germline V gene has CDR1 LNHDA and CDR2 SQIVND (reference sequence).

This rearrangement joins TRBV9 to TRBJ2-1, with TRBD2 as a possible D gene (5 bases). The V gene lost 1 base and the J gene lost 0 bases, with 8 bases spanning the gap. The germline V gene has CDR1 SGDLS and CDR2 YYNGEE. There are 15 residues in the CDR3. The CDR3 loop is CASSVTDSSYNEQFF. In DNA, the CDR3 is TGTGCCAGCAGCGTAACGGACTCCTCCTACAATGAGCAGTTCTTC. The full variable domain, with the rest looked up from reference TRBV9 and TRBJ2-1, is DSGVTQTPKHLITATGQRVTLRCSPRSGDLSVYWYQQSLDQGLQFLIQYYNGEERAKGNILERFSAQQFPDLHSELNLSSLELGDSALYFCASSVTDSSYNEQFFGPGTRLTVL.

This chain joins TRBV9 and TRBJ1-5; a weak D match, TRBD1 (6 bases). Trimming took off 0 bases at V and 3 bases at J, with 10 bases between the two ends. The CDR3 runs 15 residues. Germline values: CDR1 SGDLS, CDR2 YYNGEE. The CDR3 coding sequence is TGTGCCAGCAGCGTAGGGTCAGGGGACAATCAGCCCCAGCATTTT. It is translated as CASSVGSGDNQPQHF. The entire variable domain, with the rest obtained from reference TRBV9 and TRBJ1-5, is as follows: DSGVTQTPKHLITATGQRVTLRCSPRSGDLSVYWYQQSLDQGLQFLIQYYNGEERAKGNILERFSAQQFPDLHSELNLSSLELGDSALYFCASSVGSGDNQPQHFGDGTRLSIL.

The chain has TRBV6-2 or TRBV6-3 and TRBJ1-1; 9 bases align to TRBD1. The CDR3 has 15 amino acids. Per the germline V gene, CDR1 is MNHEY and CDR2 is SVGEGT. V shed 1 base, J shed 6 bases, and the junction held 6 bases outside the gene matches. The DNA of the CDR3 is TGTGCCAGCAGTTACTTGCAACAGGGGGCAGCTGAAGCTTTCTTT. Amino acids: CASSYLQQGAAEAFF.

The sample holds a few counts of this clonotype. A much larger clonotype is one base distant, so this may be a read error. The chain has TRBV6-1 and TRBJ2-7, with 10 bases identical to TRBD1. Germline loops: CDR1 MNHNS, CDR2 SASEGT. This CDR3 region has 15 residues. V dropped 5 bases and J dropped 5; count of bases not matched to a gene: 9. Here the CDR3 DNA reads TGTGCCAGCAGTTTCCCGGGACAGGGGTTCCACGAGCAGTACTTC. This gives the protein CASSFPGQGFHEQYF.

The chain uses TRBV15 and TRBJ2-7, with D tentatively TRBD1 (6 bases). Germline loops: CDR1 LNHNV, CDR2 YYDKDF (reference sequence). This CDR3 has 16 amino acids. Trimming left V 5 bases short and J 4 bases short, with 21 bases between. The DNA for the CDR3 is TGTGCCACCAGCGCAAACCAGGGGCCAAGAAGTTACGAGCAGTACTTC. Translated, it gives CATSANQGPRSYEQYF.

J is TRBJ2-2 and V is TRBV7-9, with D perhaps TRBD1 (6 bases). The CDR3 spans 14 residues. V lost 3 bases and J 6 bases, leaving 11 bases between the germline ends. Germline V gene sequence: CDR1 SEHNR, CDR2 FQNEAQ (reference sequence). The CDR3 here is CASSFQQGSGELFF. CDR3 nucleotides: TGTGCCAGCAGCTTCCAACAGGGCTCCGGGGAGCTGTTTTTT.

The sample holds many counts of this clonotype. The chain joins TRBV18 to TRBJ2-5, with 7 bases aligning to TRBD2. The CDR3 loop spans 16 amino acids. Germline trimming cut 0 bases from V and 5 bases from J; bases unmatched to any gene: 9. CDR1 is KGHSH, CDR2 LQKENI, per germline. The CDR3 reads CASSPPRTSDFETQYF. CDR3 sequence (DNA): TGTGCCAGCTCACCACCCCGGACTAGTGACTTCGAGACCCAGTACTTC.

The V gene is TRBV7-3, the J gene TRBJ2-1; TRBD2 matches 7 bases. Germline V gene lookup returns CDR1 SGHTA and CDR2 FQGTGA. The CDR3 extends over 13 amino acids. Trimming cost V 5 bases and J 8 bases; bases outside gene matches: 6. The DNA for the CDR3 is TGTGCCAGCAGCCTTTTACGGGAGGATGAGCAGTTCTTC. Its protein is CASSLLREDEQFF.

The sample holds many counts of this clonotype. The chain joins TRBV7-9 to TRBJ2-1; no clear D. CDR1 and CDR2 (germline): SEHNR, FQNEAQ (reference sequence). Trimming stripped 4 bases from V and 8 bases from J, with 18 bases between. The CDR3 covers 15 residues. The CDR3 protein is CASSSPKLGTDEQFF. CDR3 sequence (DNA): TGTGCCAGCAGCTCGCCTAAGCTAGGTACCGATGAGCAGTTCTTC.

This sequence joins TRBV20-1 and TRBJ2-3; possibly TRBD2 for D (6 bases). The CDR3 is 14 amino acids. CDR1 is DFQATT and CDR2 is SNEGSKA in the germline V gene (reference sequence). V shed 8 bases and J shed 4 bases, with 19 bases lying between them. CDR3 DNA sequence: TGCAGTCACCCTTCGCGGCGGGATTCAGATACGCAGTATTTT. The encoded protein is CSHPSRRDSDTQYF.

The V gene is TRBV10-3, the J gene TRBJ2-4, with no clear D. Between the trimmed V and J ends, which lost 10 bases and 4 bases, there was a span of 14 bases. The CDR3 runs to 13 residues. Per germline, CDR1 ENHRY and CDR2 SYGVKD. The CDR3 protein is CATNTGIKNIQYF. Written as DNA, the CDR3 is TGTGCCACCAATACCGGAATAAAAAACATTCAGTACTTC.

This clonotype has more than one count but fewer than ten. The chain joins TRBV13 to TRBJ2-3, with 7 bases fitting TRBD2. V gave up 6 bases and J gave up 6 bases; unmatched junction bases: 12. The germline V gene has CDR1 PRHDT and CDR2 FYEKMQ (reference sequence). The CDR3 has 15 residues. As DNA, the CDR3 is TGTGCCAGCAGTGAACCGCGGGAGCCGTATGATACGCAGTATTTT. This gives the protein CASSEPREPYDTQYF.

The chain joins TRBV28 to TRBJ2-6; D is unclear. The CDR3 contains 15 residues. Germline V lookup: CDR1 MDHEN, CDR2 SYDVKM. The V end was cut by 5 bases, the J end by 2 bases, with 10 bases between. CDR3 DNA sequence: TGTGCCAGCAGTATCACAGTAACTGGGGCCAACGTCCTGACTTTC. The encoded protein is CASSITVTGANVLTF. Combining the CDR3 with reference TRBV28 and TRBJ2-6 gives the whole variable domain DVKVTQSSRYLVKRTGEKVFLECVQDMDHENMFWYRQDPGLGLRLIYFSYDVKMKEKGDIPEGYSVSREKKERFSLILESASTNQTSMYLCASSITVTGANVLTFGAGSRLTVL.

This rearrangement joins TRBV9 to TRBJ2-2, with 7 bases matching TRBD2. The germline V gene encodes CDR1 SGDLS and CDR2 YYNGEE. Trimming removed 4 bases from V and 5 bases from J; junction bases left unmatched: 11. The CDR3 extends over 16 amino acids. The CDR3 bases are TGTGCCAGCAGCTCTCAATGGGAGGGGCAGACCGGGGAGCTGTTTTTT. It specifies CASSSQWEGQTGELFF.

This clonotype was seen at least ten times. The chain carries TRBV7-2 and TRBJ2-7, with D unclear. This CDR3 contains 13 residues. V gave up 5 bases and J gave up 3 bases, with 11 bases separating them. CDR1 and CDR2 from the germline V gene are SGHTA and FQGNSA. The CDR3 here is CASSQSPYYEQYF. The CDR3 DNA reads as TGTGCCAGCAGCCAATCCCCATACTACGAGCAGTACTTC.

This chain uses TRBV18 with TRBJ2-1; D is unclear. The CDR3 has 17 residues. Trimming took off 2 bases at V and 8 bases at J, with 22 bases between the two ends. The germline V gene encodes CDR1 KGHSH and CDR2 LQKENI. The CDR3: CASSPEGGVVSIDEQFF. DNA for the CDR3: TGTGCCAGCTCACCAGAAGGTGGGGTAGTTAGTATCGATGAGCAGTTCTTC.

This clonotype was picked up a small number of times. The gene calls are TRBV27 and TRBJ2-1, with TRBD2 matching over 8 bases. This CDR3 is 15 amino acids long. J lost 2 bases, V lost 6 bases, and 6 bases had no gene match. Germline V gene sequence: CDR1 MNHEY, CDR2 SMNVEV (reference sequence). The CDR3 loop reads CASRLTSGPYNEQFF. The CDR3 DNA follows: TGTGCCAGCAGACTCACTAGCGGACCCTACAATGAGCAGTTCTTC.

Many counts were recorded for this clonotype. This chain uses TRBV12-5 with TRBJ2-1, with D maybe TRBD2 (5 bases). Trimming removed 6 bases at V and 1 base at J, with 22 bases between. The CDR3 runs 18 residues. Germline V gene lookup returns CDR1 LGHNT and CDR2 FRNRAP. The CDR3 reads CASGLPIRSGSSYNEQFF. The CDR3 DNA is TGTGCTAGTGGCTTGCCCATTCGCAGCGGTTCATCCTACAATGAGCAGTTCTTC.

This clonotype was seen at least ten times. This CDR3 reads CASSPTAGSSYEQYF. CDR3 nucleotide sequence: TGCGCCAGCAGCCCAACAGCGGGAAGCTCCTACGAGCAGTACTTC. The V and J genes are TRBV5-1 and TRBJ2-7, with TRBD2 matching 7 bases. Germline CDR1 SGHRS, CDR2 YFSETQ. The V and J ends lost 4 bases and 0 bases, in that order; junction bases with no gene match: 7. This CDR3 contains 15 residues.

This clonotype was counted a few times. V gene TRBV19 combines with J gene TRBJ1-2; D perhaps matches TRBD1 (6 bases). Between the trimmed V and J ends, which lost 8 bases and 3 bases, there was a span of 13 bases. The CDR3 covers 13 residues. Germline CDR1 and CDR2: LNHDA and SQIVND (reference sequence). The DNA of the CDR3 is TGTGCCAGTCTTGAGGACAGATACTATGGCTACACCTTC. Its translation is CASLEDRYYGYTF. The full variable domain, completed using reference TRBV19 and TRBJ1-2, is DGGITQSPKYLFRKEGQNVTLSCEQNLNHDAMYWYRQDPGQGLRLIYYSQIVNDFQKGDIAEGYSVSREKKESFPLTVTSAQKNPTAFYLCASLEDRYYGYTFGSGTRLTVV.

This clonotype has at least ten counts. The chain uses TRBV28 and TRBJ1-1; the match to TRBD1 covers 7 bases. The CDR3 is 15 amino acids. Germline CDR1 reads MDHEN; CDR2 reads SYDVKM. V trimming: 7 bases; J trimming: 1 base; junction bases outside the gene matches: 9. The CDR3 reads CASIPGPGGNTEAFF. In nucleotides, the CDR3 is TGTGCCAGCATCCCCGGGCCAGGGGGGAACACTGAAGCTTTCTTT.

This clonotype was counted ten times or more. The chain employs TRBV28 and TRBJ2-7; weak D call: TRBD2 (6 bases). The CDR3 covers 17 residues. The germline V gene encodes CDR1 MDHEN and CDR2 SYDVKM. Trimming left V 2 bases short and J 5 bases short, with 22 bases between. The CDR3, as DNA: TGTGCCAGCAGTTTAGATCGTCGGGGTGGAGGGTCTGACGAGCAGTACTTC. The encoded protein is CASSLDRRGGGSDEQYF.